What follows are 27 T cell receptor beta chains derived from one specimen sequenced in a study of cytomegalovirus exposure and HLA in healthy donors. The primer mix had 60 Vbeta and 13 Jbeta primers. Generated by immunoSEQ multiplex PCR, the TCRdb table keeps only in-frame clones and is missing some. In the table there are about 150,000 clones, about 80% of which are singletons. The source material was PBMCs. The source of these receptors is a man aged 25-45 years in good health and CMV-seropositive.

Concerning this clone: The junction and the germline gene differ at one end; a read error may be behind it. Other DNA sequences from this sample encode an identical CDR3 as well. The rearrangement joins TRBV19 to TRBJ2-3; 8 bases agree with TRBD2. The V gene's germline CDR1 is LNHDA and CDR2 SQIVND (reference sequence). The CDR3 runs 17 residues. The CDR3 sequence: CASKPTSSGLGTDTQYF. For the CDR3, the DNA is TGTGCCAGTAAACCAACTTCTAGCGGGTTAGGCACAGATACGCAATATTTT.

This clone was seen only once. V gene TRBV6-6 combines with J gene TRBJ2-7, with D unclear. Trimming took 6 bases from V and 3 from J, leaving 9 bases between them. The CDR3 has 12 amino acids. The germline CDR1 and CDR2 sequences are MNHNY and SVGAGI (reference sequence). This CDR3 is CASSPTDYEQYF. The CDR3 nucleotides are TGTGCCAGCAGCCCTACAGACTACGAGCAGTACTTC.

This chain links TRBV10-3 with TRBJ2-5; 15 nucleotides agree with TRBD2. The germline V gene has CDR1 ENHRY and CDR2 SYGVKD. V shed 4 bases and J 5 bases; nucleotides not matched to a gene: 8. The CDR3 consists of 17 residues. As DNA, the CDR3 is TGTGCCATCAGTGGGGGACTAGCGGGAGGAGGAGGGGAGACCCAGTACTTC. This translates into CAISGGLAGGGGETQYF.

The gene calls are TRBV7-2 and TRBJ1-4, with D unclear. Between the trimmed V and J ends, which lost 1 base and 8 bases, there was a span of 11 bases. Germline CDR1 is SGHTA and CDR2 is FQGNSA. The CDR3 loop spans 14 amino acids. The CDR3 DNA reads as TGTGCCAGCAGCTTAGGGTCCGGGAGAGAAAAACTGTTTTTT. This gives the protein CASSLGSGREKLFF.

J is TRBJ2-7 and V is TRBV7-2; 8 nucleotides agree with TRBD1. V shed 1 base and J 4 bases; nucleotides not matched to a gene: 3. The CDR3 has 14 amino acids. Germline V gene data show CDR1 as SGHTA and CDR2 as FQGNSA. CDR3 DNA: TGTGCCAGCAGCTTAGGGACAGGGTATTACGAGCAGTACTTC. Protein product: CASSLGTGYYEQYF.

The chain couples TRBV7-9 to TRBJ2-5; no firm D call. V was clipped by 1 base and J by 3 bases, with 12 bases between them. The V gene's germline CDR1 is SEHNR and CDR2 FQNEAQ (reference sequence). The CDR3 consists of 15 residues. The CDR3 nucleotides are TGTGCCAGCAGCTTAGGTAGCATTATCAAAGAGACCCAGTACTTC. Amino acids: CASSLGSIIKETQYF.

This clone was observed once. The V and J genes are TRBV28 and TRBJ1-1; no firm D call. V was shortened by 5 bases and J by 5 bases, with 9 bases between the two germline ends. In germline, CDR1 is MDHEN, CDR2 SYDVKM. This CDR3 contains 12 residues. The CDR3 loop reads CASSIPVTEAFF. Written as DNA, the CDR3 is TGTGCCAGCAGTATTCCCGTTACTGAAGCTTTCTTT.

The J gene is TRBJ2-1, the V gene TRBV27, with 10 positions matching TRBD1. Germline V gene data show CDR1 as MNHEY and CDR2 as SMNVEV (reference sequence). The CDR3 loop spans 12 amino acids. Trimming took 4 bases from V and 9 from J; bases not matched to a gene: 0. For the CDR3, the DNA is TGTGCCAGCAGTTGGACAGGGGGTGAGCAGTTCTTC. Translation: CASSWTGGEQFF.

The genes are TRBV18 and TRBJ2-3; D possibly corresponds to TRBD2 (6 bases). CDR1 is KGHSH and CDR2 is LQKENI in the germline V gene. The CDR3 runs to 16 residues. Trimming removed 4 bases at V and 9 bases at J, with 23 bases between. CDR3 region: CASSQGTQSAQVTQYF. As DNA, the CDR3 is TGTGCCAGCTCACAAGGGACTCAAAGTGCCCAGGTCACGCAGTATTTT.

The J gene is TRBJ1-3, the V gene TRBV30, with unresolved D. Per germline, CDR1 GTSNPN and CDR2 SVGIG (reference sequence). The CDR3 contains 13 residues. V was clipped by 3 bases and J by 1 base, with 7 bases between them. DNA of the CDR3: TGTGCCTGGAGCATCAGTTCTGGAAACACCATATATTTT. The encoded protein is CAWSISSGNTIYF. Based on the CDR3 plus reference TRBV30 and TRBJ1-3, the full variable domain is SQTIHQWPATLVQPVGSPLSLECTVEGTSNPNLYWYRQAAGRGLQLLFYSVGIGQISSEVPQNLSASRPQDRQFILSSKKLLLSDSGFYLCAWSISSGNTIYFGEGSWLTVV.

The chain has TRBV5-8 and TRBJ1-1, with D possibly TRBD1 on 5 matching bases. Germline V gene data show CDR1 as SGHTS and CDR2 as YDEGEE. The V gene lost 4 bases and the J gene lost 1 base, with 11 bases spanning the gap. The CDR3 contains 14 residues. The CDR3 nucleotides are TGTGCCAGCAGCAAGACAGACAGGAACACTGAAGCTTTCTTT. It yields the protein CASSKTDRNTEAFF.

The chain is built from TRBV11-2 and TRBJ1-4; 7 bases are shared with TRBD1. Germline CDR1 is SGHAT and CDR2 is FQNNGV. This CDR3 region has 15 residues. Losses at the gene ends were 0 bases for V and 7 bases for J; bases not matched to a gene: 5. The CDR3 DNA is TGTGCCAGCAGCTTAGAGAGGGGGCGGAGTGAAAAACTGTTTTTT. Protein sequence: CASSLERGRSEKLFF.

J is TRBJ1-1 and V is TRBV4-2; TRBD1 agrees at 9 bases. After removal of 0 bases from V and 10 bases from J, the junction contained 0 bases not matched to a gene. This CDR3 has 12 residues. CDR1 LGHNA and CDR2 YNFKEQ come from the germline V gene. CDR3 residues: CASSQEDRGAFF. DNA of the CDR3: TGTGCCAGCAGCCAAGAGGACAGGGGAGCTTTCTTT.

This chain uses TRBV18 with TRBJ1-5; 7 bases are a match to TRBD1. This CDR3 is built from 16 residues. CDR1 is KGHSH and CDR2 is LQKENI in the germline V gene. The V gene end was trimmed by 3 bases and the J gene end by 3 bases; junction bases not matched to a gene: 8. Here the CDR3 DNA reads TGTGCCAGCTCACCGGGGCAGGGGGGATTCAATCAGCCCCAGCATTTT. It is translated as CASSPGQGGFNQPQHF.

This rearrangement joins TRBV13 to TRBJ2-7, with TRBD2 matching 8 bases. CDR1 PRHDT and CDR2 FYEKMQ come from the germline V gene (reference sequence). The CDR3 is 13 residues long. V lost 4 bases to trimming and J lost 2 bases; unmatched junction nucleotides: 1. CDR3 in DNA: TGTGCCAGCAGCTCGGGACTAGCCTACGAGCAGTACTTC. Protein product: CASSSGLAYEQYF.

The CDR3 region has the DNA TGCAGTGCCCGGACAGGGCTGGACACTGAAGCTTTCTTT. This translates into CSARTGLDTEAFF. This sequence joins TRBV29-1 and TRBJ1-1, with 8 bases that match TRBD1. CDR3 length: 13 amino acids. Per germline, CDR1 SQVTM and CDR2 ANQGSEA.

This clone was counted once. The chain couples TRBV7-2 to TRBJ2-7, with 7 bases that match TRBD2. The CDR3 length is 17 residues. Trimming at V came to 5 bases and at J to 3 bases, leaving 16 bases not matched to a gene. The germline CDR1 and CDR2 sequences are SGHTA and FQGNSA. The CDR3 DNA reads as TGTGCCAGCAGCGCGTTAGCGGGCGGAATAACGTACTACGAGCAGTACTTC. It is translated as CASSALAGGITYYEQYF.

This chain's CDR3 is CASSPLGGSYHEQYF. The CDR3 DNA reads as TGTGCCAGCTCACCTTTGGGAGGGTCGTATCACGAGCAGTACTTC. The rearrangement uses TRBV18 and TRBJ2-7; 7 nucleotides match TRBD2. Looked up from germline, CDR1 is KGHSH and CDR2 is LQKENI. The length of the CDR3 is 15 residues. Trimming cost V 3 bases and J 5 bases; bases outside gene matches: 10. Filled out from reference TRBV18 and TRBJ2-7, the complete variable domain reads NAGVMQNPRHLVRRRGQEARLRCSPMKGHSHVYWYRQLPEEGLKFMVYLQKENIIDESGMPKERFSAEFPKEGPSILRIQQVVRGDSAAYFCASSPLGGSYHEQYFGPGTRLTVT.

The V and J genes are TRBV15 and TRBJ1-5, with TRBD1 matching over 7 bases. This CDR3 spans 17 amino acids. Germline V CDR1 and CDR2: LNHNV, YYDKDF (reference sequence). V dropped 3 bases and J dropped 0; count of bases not matched to a gene: 8. CDR3 sequence (DNA): TGTGCCACCAGCAGGGGTGGGACAGTAAATAGCAATCAGCCCCAGCATTTT. Translated: CATSRGGTVNSNQPQHF.

The chain joins TRBV9 to TRBJ1-1, with TRBD1 matching 8 bases. Looked up from germline, CDR1 is SGDLS and CDR2 is YYNGEE. The CDR3 length is 14 residues. J lost 0 bases, V lost 4 bases, and 2 bases had no gene match. Written as DNA, the CDR3 is TGTGCCAGCAGCTCAGGGGGCTTGAACACTGAAGCTTTCTTT. Residues: CASSSGGLNTEAFF. The full variable domain, completed using reference TRBV9 and TRBJ1-1, is DSGVTQTPKHLITATGQRVTLRCSPRSGDLSVYWYQQSLDQGLQFLIQYYNGEERAKGNILERFSAQQFPDLHSELNLSSLELGDSALYFCASSSGGLNTEAFFGQGTRLTVV.

This clone appeared a single time. The chain recombines TRBV19 with TRBJ1-2, with D perhaps TRBD1 (5 bases). Germline CDR1 and CDR2: LNHDA and SQIVND (reference sequence). V lost 0 bases, J lost 2 bases, and 7 bases lay in between. The CDR3 covers 14 residues. This CDR3 is CASSIDRGNYGYTF. CDR3 DNA: TGTGCCAGTAGTATAGATCGGGGGAACTATGGCTACACCTTC.

The gene calls are TRBV19 and TRBJ2-2; 9 bases match TRBD2. Germline V gene data show CDR1 as LNHDA and CDR2 as SQIVND (reference sequence). This CDR3 is 17 amino acids long. V was clipped by 1 base and J by 1 base; unmatched bases: 4. This CDR3 is CASSIVRAGGNTGELFF. CDR3 DNA: TGTGCCAGTAGTATAGTACGAGCGGGGGGGAACACCGGGGAGCTGTTTTTT.

V usage is TRBV28 and J usage is TRBJ1-2; D is perhaps TRBD1 (6 bases). Deletions cut 1 base from V and 4 bases from J, with 10 bases between. Germline V gene sequence: CDR1 MDHEN, CDR2 SYDVKM. This CDR3 spans 14 amino acids. The CDR3 DNA follows: TGTGCCAGCAGTTTATCCGGGGGGCCCTATGGCTACACCTTC. Its translation is CASSLSGGPYGYTF.

The CDR3 sequence is CASSLGGGRVRGYTF. In DNA, the CDR3 is TGTGCCAGCAGTTTGGGCGGGGGGAGAGTAAGAGGCTACACCTTC. J is TRBJ1-2 and V is TRBV28, with D possibly being TRBD1 (5 bases). Germline V gives CDR1 MDHEN, CDR2 SYDVKM. This CDR3 contains 15 residues. V dropped 3 bases and J dropped 8 bases, with 19 bases sitting between them.

The V gene is TRBV27, the J gene TRBJ2-7, with a weak D call TRBD1 (6 bases). Deletions cut 7 bases from V and 0 bases from J, with 13 bases between. The CDR3 covers 14 residues. The germline V gene encodes CDR1 MNHEY and CDR2 SMNVEV (reference sequence). CDR3 protein: CASNSMDSSYEQYF. DNA for the CDR3: TGTGCCAGCAATAGTATGGACAGCTCCTACGAGCAGTACTTC.

The genes are TRBV5-1 and TRBJ1-3; D is unresolved. With 1 base removed from V and 4 bases from J, the gap between germline ends came to 9 bases. The CDR3 is 14 amino acids. The germline gives CDR1 SGHRS, CDR2 YFSETQ. CDR3 coding DNA: TGCGCCAGCAGCTTGAGCGGGAGGGGAAACACCATATATTTT. Its translation is CASSLSGRGNTIYF.

V gene TRBV7-9 combines with J gene TRBJ2-7; no firm D call. The CDR3 contains 13 residues. Per the germline V gene, CDR1 is SEHNR and CDR2 is FQNEAQ (reference sequence). V was pared by 0 bases and J by 5 bases, with 8 bases between. Here the CDR3 DNA reads TGTGCCAGCAGCTTAGCGAGTTCCAACGAGCAGTACTTC. Encoded protein: CASSLASSNEQYF. The full variable domain, with the rest looked up from reference TRBV7-9 and TRBJ2-7, is DTGVSQNPRHKITKRGQNVTFRCDPISEHNRLYWYRQTLGQGPEFLTYFQNEAQLEKSRLLSDRFSAERPKGSFSTLEIQRTEQGDSAMYLCASSLASSNEQYFGPGTRLTVT.